One and the same sample provided the 26 T cell receptor beta chains below, sequenced in a study of blood T cell repertoires in COVID-19. Sequencing was performed with immunoSEQ multiplex PCR; in TCRdb, only in-frame clones are kept and a portion is missing. In the table there are 150,000 to 200,000 clones, 80% to 90% of which are singletons. Sequenced material: peripheral blood. Receptors originate from a man between 60 and 75 years old with acute or convalescent COVID-19.

This clone was detected only once. This rearrangement joins TRBV18 to TRBJ1-3; D gene unclear. The CDR3 is made up of 16 amino acids. CDR1 and CDR2 from the germline V gene are KGHSH and LQKENI. V lost 5 bases to trimming and J lost 0 bases, with 14 bases between them. CDR3 DNA: TGTGCCAGCTCAGAGCACACAGTGAACTCTGGAAACACCATATATTTT. This sequence encodes CASSEHTVNSGNTIYF.

This chain joins TRBV19 and TRBJ1-5, with D possibly TRBD1 on 5 matching bases. V gave up 6 bases and J gave up 5 bases, with 20 bases separating them. Germline CDR1 and CDR2: LNHDA and SQIVND (reference sequence). The CDR3 consists of 16 residues. The DNA of the CDR3 is TGTGCCAGTAGCCGTCACAATACCCTAGGGGATCAGCCCCAGCATTTT. This translates into CASSRHNTLGDQPQHF.

V and J are TRBV28 and TRBJ1-4; 7 positions match TRBD1. The CDR3 consists of 15 residues. Germline trimming cut 5 bases from V and 4 bases from J; bases unmatched to any gene: 7. From germline, CDR1 is MDHEN and CDR2 SYDVKM. CDR3 sequence: CASSRWDSDNEKLFF. In DNA form, the CDR3 reads TGTGCCAGCAGTCGCTGGGACAGTGATAATGAAAAACTGTTTTTT.

The rearrangement links TRBV6-6 to TRBJ2-1, with 10 bases lining up with TRBD2. CDR3 length: 14 amino acids. The germline gives CDR1 MNHNY, CDR2 SVGAGI (reference sequence). The ends lost 6 bases at V and 6 bases at J; junction bases unmatched: 5. DNA for the CDR3: TGTGCCAGCAGCCTAGCGGGAGATCGCAATGAGCAGTTCTTC. Its translation: CASSLAGDRNEQFF.

CDR3 sequence (DNA): TGTGCCTTGGACAGGGCCGGGGAGCTGTTTTTT. Translating it yields CALDRAGELFF. The chain recombines TRBV30 with TRBJ2-2; TRBD1 matches at 8 bases. The V segment lost 7 bases and the J segment 6 bases; nucleotides outside the gene matches: 1. This CDR3 contains 11 residues. Germline loops: CDR1 GTSNPN, CDR2 SVGIG (reference sequence).

This clone was seen a handful of times. The rearrangement links TRBV19 to TRBJ1-4; 7 nucleotides agree with TRBD1. This CDR3 is 18 amino acids long. Looked up from germline, CDR1 is LNHDA and CDR2 is SQIVND (reference sequence). V trimming: 1 base; J trimming: 0 bases; junction bases outside the gene matches: 8. CDR3: CASSIGKDRSATNEKLFF. CDR3 nucleotide sequence: TGTGCCAGTAGTATAGGGAAGGACAGGTCGGCAACTAATGAAAAACTGTTTTTT.

The V call is TRBV11-2, the J call TRBJ1-6; tentatively, D is TRBD1 (6 bases). There are 13 residues in the CDR3. Germline assignment: CDR1 SGHAT and CDR2 FQNNGV. Trimming pared 5 bases from V and 8 bases from J, leaving 10 bases between. Here the CDR3 reads CASSIHRDSPLHF. The CDR3 DNA reads as TGTGCCAGCAGCATCCACAGGGATTCACCCCTCCACTTT.

The chain links TRBV19 to TRBJ2-7; D gene ambiguous. The V gene's germline CDR1 is LNHDA and CDR2 SQIVND (reference sequence). The CDR3 has 11 residues. V gave up 4 bases and J gave up 3 bases, with 4 bases separating them. CDR3 DNA sequence: TGTGCCAGTAGTACCCTCTACGAGCAGTACTTC. This gives the protein CASSTLYEQYF.

This sequence joins TRBV21-1 and TRBJ1-1. TRBV21-1 is designated a pseudogene. The CDR3 has 16 residues. The CDR3 DNA follows: TGTGCCAGCAGCACTTCCGGGGGGGTAAGAAACACTGAAGCTTTCTTT. Translation gives CASSTSGGVRNTEAFF.

This clone appeared a single time. This chain links TRBV30 with TRBJ2-7, with 8 bases fitting TRBD1. The CDR3 is 15 residues long. With V trimmed by 1 base and J by 4 bases, 9 bases remained unmatched. Germline V gene sequence: CDR1 GTSNPN, CDR2 SVGIG (reference sequence). This CDR3 is CAWSETGAIIYEQYF. CDR3 coding DNA: TGTGCCTGGAGTGAGACAGGGGCGATTATATACGAGCAGTACTTC.

J is TRBJ2-4 and V is TRBV10-3; possible D gene TRBD2, 6 bases. The CDR3 has 13 residues. Trimming stripped 10 bases from V and 7 bases from J, with 17 bases between. The germline V gene has CDR1 ENHRY and CDR2 SYGVKD. The CDR3 DNA sequence: TGTGCCACCAAAGGAGAGGGGAGGAACATTCAGTACTTC. Its translation is CATKGEGRNIQYF.

The genes are TRBV11-2 and TRBJ2-1; D is perhaps TRBD1 (6 bases). The CDR3 totals 15 residues. Germline-derived CDR1 and CDR2 are SGHAT and FQNNGV. Trimming left V 2 bases short and J 4 bases short, with 12 bases between. Here the CDR3 DNA reads TGTGCCAGCAGCTTAATGACAGGACTTTACAATGAGCAGTTCTTC. Protein: CASSLMTGLYNEQFF.

There are a few counts of this clone. The chain joins TRBV19 to TRBJ2-5; D perhaps matches TRBD2 (7 bases). Germline V gene data show CDR1 as LNHDA and CDR2 as SQIVND (reference sequence). This CDR3 has 15 amino acids. Trimming cost V 7 bases and J 1 base, with 16 bases left between them. CDR3 loop: CASTKGGGLQETQYF. The DNA for the CDR3 is TGTGCCAGTACCAAGGGGGGGGGACTCCAAGAGACCCAGTACTTC.

The chain is built from TRBV3-1 (or the pseudogene TRBV3-2) and TRBJ1-2; 10 nucleotides match TRBD1. Trimming at V came to 2 bases and at J to 6 bases, leaving 6 bases not matched to a gene. Germline-derived CDR1 and CDR2 are LGHDT and YNNKEL (reference sequence). The CDR3 runs 15 residues. This CDR3 is CASSQQGQGWDGYTF. CDR3 coding DNA: TGTGCCAGCAGCCAACAGGGACAGGGGTGGGATGGCTACACCTTC.

This sequence joins TRBV11-2 and TRBJ2-2; 7 bases align to TRBD1. Germline V CDR1 and CDR2: SGHAT, FQNNGV. The CDR3 is made up of 15 amino acids. V shed 1 base and J 2 bases; nucleotides not matched to a gene: 1. CDR3 amino acids: CASSLGTGNTGELFF. CDR3 in DNA: TGTGCCAGCAGCTTAGGGACAGGCAACACCGGGGAGCTGTTTTTT.

With regard to this clone: Within the sample, other DNA sequences also encode this same CDR3. The chain carries TRBV27 and TRBJ1-1; D remains ambiguous. Germline CDR1 is MNHEY and CDR2 is SMNVEV (reference sequence). This CDR3 has 13 residues. V was shortened by 2 bases and J by 1 base, with 5 bases between the two germline ends. The CDR3 sequence is CASSLPGNTEAFF. CDR3 nucleotides: TGTGCCAGCAGTTTACCGGGGAACACTGAAGCTTTCTTT.

The V and J genes are TRBV14 and TRBJ1-4; D remains unclear. Trimming pared 3 bases from V and 3 bases from J, leaving 17 bases between. This CDR3 spans 17 amino acids. The germline V gene encodes CDR1 SGHDN and CDR2 FVKESK. This CDR3 is CASSQESRRGANEKLFF. The CDR3 DNA is TGTGCCAGCAGCCAGGAGAGCCGACGCGGGGCTAATGAAAAACTGTTTTTT.

The chain joins TRBV3-1 (or the pseudogene TRBV3-2) to TRBJ2-1; 8 bases fit TRBD1. Germline CDR1 and CDR2: LGHDT and YNNKEL (reference sequence). After removal of 3 bases from V and 5 bases from J, the junction contained 6 bases not matched to a gene. The CDR3 has 15 amino acids. The CDR3 DNA sequence: TGTGCCAGCAGCCAGACCGGGACAGGAGACAATGAGCAGTTCTTC. Its translation is CASSQTGTGDNEQFF.

This chain joins TRBV5-1 and TRBJ2-1, with TRBD2 identical over 7 bases. This CDR3 region has 15 residues. Losses at the gene ends were 0 bases for V and 6 bases for J; bases not matched to a gene: 6. Per the germline V gene, CDR1 is SGHRS and CDR2 is YFSETQ. The CDR3, as DNA: TGCGCCAGCAGCTTGGGTGGGAGGGACCGCAATGAGCAGTTCTTC. Residues: CASSLGGRDRNEQFF.

The chain couples TRBV20-1 to TRBJ2-2; TRBD1 aligns across 8 bases. V trimming: 3 bases; J trimming: 4 bases; junction bases outside the gene matches: 16. CDR3 length: 18 amino acids. CDR1 is DFQATT and CDR2 is SNEGSKA in the germline V gene (reference sequence). The CDR3 nucleotides read TGCAGTGCTAGTTCTGGACAGGGCTCCCGCGTTGGCACCGGGGAGCTGTTTTTT. Translating gives CSASSGQGSRVGTGELFF.

The rearrangement joins TRBV2 to TRBJ1-1; no definite D call. Germline loops: CDR1 SNHLY, CDR2 FYNNEI. The V end lost 6 bases, the J end lost 1 base, and 6 bases lay between the germline ends. The CDR3 is 12 amino acids. The CDR3 reads CASSPQNTEAFF. CDR3 nucleotides: TGTGCCAGCAGCCCCCAGAACACTGAAGCTTTCTTT.

Worth noting for this clone: Other DNA sequences in the same sample also yield this CDR3. The rearrangement uses TRBV19 and TRBJ1-6; perhaps TRBD1 as D (5 bases). The CDR3 runs to 13 residues. Germline CDR1 and CDR2: LNHDA and SQIVND (reference sequence). Between the trimmed V and J ends, which lost 5 bases and 7 bases, there was a span of 9 bases. The DNA for the CDR3 is TGTGCCAGTAGTCTCCAGGGAAATTCACCCCTCCACTTT. It codes for CASSLQGNSPLHF.

The chain carries TRBV19 and TRBJ1-5; D may be TRBD1 (6 bases). Germline CDR1 reads LNHDA; CDR2 reads SQIVND (reference sequence). Trimming cost V 3 bases and J 0 bases, with 9 bases left between them. The CDR3 length is 15 residues. CDR3 nucleotide sequence: TGTGCCAGTAGTATGTGGACAGCTAGCAATCAGCCCCAGCATTTT. It codes for CASSMWTASNQPQHF.

V and J are TRBV12-3 or TRBV12-4 and TRBJ1-1; TRBD1 matches at 8 bases. J was trimmed by 11 bases and V by 3 bases; bases with no gene match: 8. The CDR3 sequence is 13 residues long. Here the CDR3 reads CASSLTGEDRAFF. The CDR3 DNA reads TGTGCCAGCAGTTTGACAGGGGAGGATCGGGCTTTCTTT.

The chain couples TRBV2 to TRBJ2-1; 7 bases are shared with TRBD1. In germline, CDR1 is SNHLY, CDR2 FYNNEI. This CDR3 is 15 amino acids long. V lost 4 bases and J lost 2; bases outside the gene matches: 5. CDR3: CASSGGQRAYNEQFF. In DNA form, the CDR3 reads TGTGCCAGCAGTGGGGGACAGCGAGCCTACAATGAGCAGTTCTTC.

The chain links TRBV11-2 to TRBJ2-7; 7 positions agree with TRBD1. The CDR3 has 12 amino acids. Losses at the gene ends were 5 bases for V and 13 bases for J; bases not matched to a gene: 11. From germline, CDR1 is SGHAT and CDR2 FQNNGV. For the CDR3, the DNA is TGTGCCAGCAGCGTAACAGGGGCAACCTTTTACTTC. Translating it yields CASSVTGATFYF.